This TCR beta chain was recovered during a study of blood T cell repertoires in COVID-19. Study-wide context: Researchers got acute and convalescent COVID-19 samples from the United States, Italy and Spain. PBMCs, B-cell-depleted T cells, or T cells were the source of the cDNA or gDNA that made up the material.

Original processing methods: For nucleated cells, counts were estimated from reference gene primer amplification. Only in-frame clones appear in the TCRdb table, and some are missing; sequencing was by immunoSEQ multiplex PCR. V and J calls and clone size are copied from that table; D and trimming were computed from the DNA. Here the sample spans approximately 260,000 clones, about 87% being singletons. This CDR3 spans 14 amino acids. Trimming took 1 base from V and 1 from J, leaving 7 bases between them. From germline, CDR1 is SGHTA and CDR2 FQGTGA. This clone turned up a few times. V gene TRBV7-3 combines with J gene TRBJ1-1; TRBD1 is a possible D gene (5 bases). The TCR was taken from a woman in her seventies with COVID-19, enrolled during active disease. The sample taken for sequencing was peripheral blood. CDR3 nucleotides: TGTGCCAGCAGCTTAAGTCAGGGGAACACTGAAGCTTTCTTT. It is translated as CASSLSQGNTEAFF.